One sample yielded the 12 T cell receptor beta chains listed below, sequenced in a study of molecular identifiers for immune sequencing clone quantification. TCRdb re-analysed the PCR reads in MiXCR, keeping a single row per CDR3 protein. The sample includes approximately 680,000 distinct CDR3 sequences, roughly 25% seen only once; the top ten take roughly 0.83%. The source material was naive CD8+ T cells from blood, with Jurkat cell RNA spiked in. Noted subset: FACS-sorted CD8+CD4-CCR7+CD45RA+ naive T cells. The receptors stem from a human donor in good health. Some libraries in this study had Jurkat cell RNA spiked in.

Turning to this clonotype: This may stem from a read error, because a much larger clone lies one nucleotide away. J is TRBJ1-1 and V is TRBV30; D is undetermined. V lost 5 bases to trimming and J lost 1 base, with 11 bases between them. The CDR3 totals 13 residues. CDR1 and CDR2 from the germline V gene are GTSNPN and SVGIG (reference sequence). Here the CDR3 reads CAWYCEGNTEAFF. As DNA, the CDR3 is TGTGCCTGGTATTGCGAGGGGAACACTGAAGCTTTCTTT.

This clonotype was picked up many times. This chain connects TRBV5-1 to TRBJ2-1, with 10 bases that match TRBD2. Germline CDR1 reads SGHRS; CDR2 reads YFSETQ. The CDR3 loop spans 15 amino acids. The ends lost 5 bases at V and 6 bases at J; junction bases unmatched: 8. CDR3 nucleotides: TGCGCCAGCAGGACAGCGGGAGGGCCAGGCAATGAGCAGTTCTTC. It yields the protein CASRTAGGPGNEQFF.

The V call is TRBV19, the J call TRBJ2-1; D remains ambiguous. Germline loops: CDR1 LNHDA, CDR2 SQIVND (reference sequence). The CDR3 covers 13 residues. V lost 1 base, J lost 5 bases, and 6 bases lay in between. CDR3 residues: CASSIGRNNEQFF. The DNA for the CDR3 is TGTGCCAGTAGTATAGGGCGCAACAATGAGCAGTTCTTC.

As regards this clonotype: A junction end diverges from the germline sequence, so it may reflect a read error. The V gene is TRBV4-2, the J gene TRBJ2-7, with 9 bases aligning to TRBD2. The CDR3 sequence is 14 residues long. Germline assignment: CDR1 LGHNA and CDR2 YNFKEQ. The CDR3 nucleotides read TGTGCCAGCCGCCAAGAAATAGCGGGGGACGCGCAGTACTTC. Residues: CASRQEIAGDAQYF.

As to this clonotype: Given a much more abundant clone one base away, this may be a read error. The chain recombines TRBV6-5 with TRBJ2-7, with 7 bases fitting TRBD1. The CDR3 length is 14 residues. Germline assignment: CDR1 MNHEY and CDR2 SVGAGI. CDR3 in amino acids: CASSFGTASYGQYF. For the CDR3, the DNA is TGTGCCAGCAGTTTCGGGACAGCTTCCTACGGGCAGTACTTC.

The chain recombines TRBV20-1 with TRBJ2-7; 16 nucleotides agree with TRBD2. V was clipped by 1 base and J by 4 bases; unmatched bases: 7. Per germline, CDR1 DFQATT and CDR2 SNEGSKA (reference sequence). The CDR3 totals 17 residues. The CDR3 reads CSARGPGLAGGDYEQYF. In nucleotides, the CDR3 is TGCAGTGCTAGAGGACCGGGACTAGCGGGAGGGGATTACGAGCAGTACTTC.

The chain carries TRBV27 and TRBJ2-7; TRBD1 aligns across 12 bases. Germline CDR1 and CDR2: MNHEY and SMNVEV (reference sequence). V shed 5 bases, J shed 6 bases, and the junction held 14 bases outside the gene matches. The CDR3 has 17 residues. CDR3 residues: CASSILPGQGARGEQYF. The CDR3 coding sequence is TGTGCCAGCAGTATCCTTCCGGGACAGGGGGCTAGAGGCGAGCAGTACTTC.

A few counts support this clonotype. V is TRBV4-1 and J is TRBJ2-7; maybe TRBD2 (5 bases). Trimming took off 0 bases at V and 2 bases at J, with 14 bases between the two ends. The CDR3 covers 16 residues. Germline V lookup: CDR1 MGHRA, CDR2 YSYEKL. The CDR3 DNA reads TGCGCCAGCAGCCAAGATCCGACTAACGTCGCCTACGAGCAGTACTTC. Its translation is CASSQDPTNVAYEQYF.

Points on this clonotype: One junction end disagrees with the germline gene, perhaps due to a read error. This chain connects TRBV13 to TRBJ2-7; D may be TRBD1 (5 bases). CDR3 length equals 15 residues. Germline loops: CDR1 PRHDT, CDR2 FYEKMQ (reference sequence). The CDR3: CANSSTGSYSYEQYF. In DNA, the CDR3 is TGTGCCAACAGCTCAACAGGATCTTACTCCTACGAGCAGTACTTC.

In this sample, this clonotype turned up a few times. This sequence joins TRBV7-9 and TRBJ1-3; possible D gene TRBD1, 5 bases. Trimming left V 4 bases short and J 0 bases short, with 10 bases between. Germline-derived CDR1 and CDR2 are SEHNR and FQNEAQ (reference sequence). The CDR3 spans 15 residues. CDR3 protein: CASSYLGGSGNTIYF. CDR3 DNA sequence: TGTGCCAGCAGCTACTTGGGGGGCTCTGGAAACACCATATATTTT.

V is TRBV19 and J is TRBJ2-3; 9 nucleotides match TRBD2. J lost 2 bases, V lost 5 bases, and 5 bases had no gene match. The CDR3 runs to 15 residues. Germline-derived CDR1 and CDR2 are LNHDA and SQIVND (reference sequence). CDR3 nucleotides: TGTGCCAGTAGTGATAGCGGGGGCTTCACAGATACGCAGTATTTT. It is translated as CASSDSGGFTDTQYF.

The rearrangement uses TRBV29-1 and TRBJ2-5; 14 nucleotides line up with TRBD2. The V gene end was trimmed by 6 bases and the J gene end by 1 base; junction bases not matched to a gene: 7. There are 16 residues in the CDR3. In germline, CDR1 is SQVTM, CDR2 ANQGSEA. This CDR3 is CSVGGLAGEIQETQYF. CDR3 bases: TGCAGCGTGGGGGGACTAGCGGGAGAGATCCAAGAGACCCAGTACTTC.